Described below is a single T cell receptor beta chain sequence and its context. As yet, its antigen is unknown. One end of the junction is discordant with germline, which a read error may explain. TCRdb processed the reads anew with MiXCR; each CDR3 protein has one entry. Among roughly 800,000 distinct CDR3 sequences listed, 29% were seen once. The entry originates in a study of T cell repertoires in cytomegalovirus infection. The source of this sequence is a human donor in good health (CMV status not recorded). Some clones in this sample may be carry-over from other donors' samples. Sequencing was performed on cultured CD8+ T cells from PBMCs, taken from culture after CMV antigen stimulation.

CDR3 protein: CASSLGFRVAGGDDTDTQYF. In DNA, the CDR3 is TGTGCTAGCAGCTTAGGTTTTCGGGTAGCGGGGGGCGATGACACAGATACGCAGTATTTT. The chain links TRBV7-7 to TRBJ2-3, with 10 bases matching TRBD2. CDR3 length: 20 amino acids. CDR1 SSHAT and CDR2 FNYEAQ come from the germline V gene (reference sequence).